This T cell receptor (beta chain) derives from a study of blood T cell repertoires in COVID-19. Study-wide context: Material from acute and convalescent COVID-19 was sourced from the United States, Italy and Spain. Sources were T cells, B-cell-depleted T cells, or PBMCs; the material itself was cDNA or gDNA.

This clone showed up just once. V was pared by 4 bases and J by 7 bases, with 9 bases of the junction left unmatched. The CDR3 covers 16 residues. Germline lookup yields CDR1 SGHVS and CDR2 FNYEAQ. Under the authors' procedure: By means of reference gene primer amplification, nucleated cell counts were estimated. Using immunoSEQ multiplex PCR, the repertoire was profiled, and TCRdb retains in-frame clones only, with some absent. The V and J calls and clone size were taken over from that table, and D and trimming were inferred from the DNA. The sample lists some 73,000 clones, approximately 92% seen once, with 6.9% in the top ten.

The TCR comes from a human donor in a cohort sampled during active COVID-19. The chain carries TRBV7-6 and TRBJ2-1; 11 bases map to TRBD1. The sample consisted of peripheral blood. CDR3 residues: CASSSRRDRGKNEQFF. DNA of the CDR3: TGTGCCAGCAGCTCGCGCCGGGACAGGGGGAAGAATGAGCAGTTCTTC.